These T cell receptor beta chains were read from a single sample in a study of glioma-infiltrating T cells after dendritic cell vaccination. Sequenced by immunoSEQ multiplex PCR; TCRdb stores in-frame clones only, minus some. This sample has 70,000 to 100,000 clones, with roughly four fifths found just once. The specimen was blood, collected after dendritic cell vaccination. The source is a human donor with glioblastoma. CDR3s include the opening cysteine and the closing phenylalanine or tryptophan. Each record gives: clone size, J gene, V gene, D gene, CDR3 DNA, CDR3 protein. D genes are given only for firm matches. Clone size is shown for a subset of rows, as once, few, many or a class of expanded clone.

>.|TRBJ2-1|TRBV4-2|TRBD1
TGTGCCAGCAGCCAGAGCGGGACAGGGGCAGTCTACAATGAGCAGTTCTTC
CASSQSGTGAVYNEQFF
>.|TRBJ2-3|TRBV5-4|TRBD2
TGTGCCAGCAGCTGGGGGGGATCAGATACGCAGTATTTT
CASSWGGSDTQYF
>.|TRBJ1-2|TRBV15|.
TGTGCCACCAGCAGAGACACAGATTATGGCTACACCTTC
CATSRDTDYGYTF
>.|TRBJ1-4|TRBV7-9|TRBD1
TGTGCCAGCAGTCCCGGGGGACAGAATGAAAAACTGTTTTTT
CASSPGGQNEKLFF
>.|TRBJ2-3|TRBV6-5|TRBD1
TGTGCCAGCAGGCGGGACAGGCGAAGCACAGATACGCAGTATTTT
CASRRDRRSTDTQYF
>once|TRBJ2-1|TRBV18|.
TGTGCCAGCTCACATGAGCCCCATTGGTTCTTC
CASSHEPHWFF
>.|TRBJ1-1|TRBV4-3|TRBD1
TGCGCCAGCAGCCAAGACCCCGGGACAGGAGGTGAAGCTTTCTTT
CASSQDPGTGGEAFF
>.|TRBJ2-1|TRBV5-1|TRBD2
TGCGCCAGCAGCCCCTCTAGCGGGGTACACCTTGAGTACAATGAGCAGTTCTTC
CASSPSSGVHLEYNEQFF
>.|TRBJ2-2|TRBV4-1|TRBD2
TGCGCCAGCAGCCGTAATCTAGCGGGGGGGTACACCGGGGAGCTGTTTTTT
CASSRNLAGGYTGELFF
>.|TRBJ2-7|TRBV7-8|TRBD1
TGTGCCAGCAGCCCACCCAAAACACACAGGGGGCGATCCTACGAGCAGTACTTC
CASSPPKTHRGRSYEQYF
>.|TRBJ1-2|TRBV6-5|.
TGTGCCAGCAGTCAAGGACGCAAGAGGGATGGCTACACCTTC
CASSQGRKRDGYTF
>.|TRBJ2-1|TRBV10-3|TRBD2
TGTGCCATCAGATCAGCCGGAGCTAGCGGGGGGCGATCCTACAATGAGCAGTTCTTC
CAIRSAGASGGRSYNEQFF
>.|TRBJ1-6|TRBV4-2|.
TGTGCCAGCACCCGGGGGGGAAAGGATTCACCCCTCCACTTT
CASTRGGKDSPLHF
>.|TRBJ2-2|TRBV5-1|.
TGCGCCAGCAGCTTGGGACAGTACGCGAACACCGGGGAGCTGTTTTTT
CASSLGQYANTGELFF
>.|TRBJ2-5|TRBV6-1|.
TGTGCCACCTCACCGGTCCAAGAGACCCAGTACTTC
CATSPVQETQYF
>few|TRBJ2-5|TRBV5-1|.
TGCGCCAGCAGCTTGGCCACGGGGGAAGAGACCCAGTACTTC
CASSLATGEETQYF
>.|TRBJ2-5|TRBV19|.
TGTGCCAGTAGTAATTCGGGGGTAAGGTTGTGGGAAGAGACCCAGTACTTC
CASSNSGVRLWEETQYF
>.|TRBJ2-3|TRBV4-1|.
TGCGCCAGCAGCCAGGTACTAGTGGAGGTCCCAGATACGCAGTATTTT
CASSQVLVEVPDTQYF
>.|TRBJ1-4|TRBV6-6|.
TGTGCCAGCAGTTACATCCAGACAACTAATGAAAAACTGTTTTTT
CASSYIQTTNEKLFF
>.|TRBJ1-1|TRBV30|.
TGTGCCTGGACTCCGCGGATCATGAACACTGAAGCTTTCTTT
CAWTPRIMNTEAFF
>.|TRBJ2-2|TRBV9|TRBD2
TGTGCCAGCGACCCCTCTGGCGGGGGGGCTCCCGGGGAGCTGTTTTTT
CASDPSGGGAPGELFF
>once|TRBJ1-1|TRBV25-1|.
TGTGCCAGCAGTGAACCAGGGGTCAGAACTGAAGCTTTCTTT
CASSEPGVRTEAFF
>few|TRBJ2-3|TRBV4-3|.
TGCGCCAGCAGCCAAGCCCCCGGAGATACGCAGTATTTT
CASSQAPGDTQYF
>once|TRBJ1-1|TRBV4-3|.
TGCGCCAGCAGCCAAGATCTTGGCTCGAACACTGAAGCTTTCTTT
CASSQDLGSNTEAFF
>.|TRBJ2-1|TRBV19|TRBD2
TGTGCCAGTAGACTGATAGCGGGGGAGGTGAATGAGCAGTTCTTC
CASRLIAGEVNEQFF
>.|TRBJ1-5|TRBV29-1|.
TGCAGCGTTGGAGGGCCTGATCAGCCCCAGCATTTT
CSVGGPDQPQHF
>.|TRBJ2-3|TRBV6-1|TRBD2
TGTGCCAGCAGGGGGAGGGGCACAGATACGCAGTATTTT
CASRGRGTDTQYF
>.|TRBJ2-7|TRBV11-1|.
TGTGCCAGCAGCTTGGGGAGTATTCTGGAAGAGCAGTACTTC
CASSLGSILEEQYF
>few|TRBJ2-7|TRBV5-6|.
TGTGCCAGCAGCTTCAATTCGGGGATCGAGCAGTACTTC
CASSFNSGIEQYF
>.|TRBJ2-1|TRBV5-1|TRBD1
TGCGCCAGCAGCTTGCTCCGGGACAGGTGGTTCTTC
CASSLLRDRWFF
>.|TRBJ2-2|TRBV7-6|TRBD1
TGTGCCAGCAGCTTTGGACAGGGTGCCTTCACCGGGGAGCTGTTTTTT
CASSFGQGAFTGELFF
>.|TRBJ1-6|TRBV7-9|.
TGTGCCAGCAGCTCCGAGGGATCCGGGACACCCCTCCACTTT
CASSSEGSGTPLHF
>.|TRBJ2-3|TRBV4-3|TRBD2
TGCGCCAGCAGCCGGGGGACTAGCGGGGGTTCTGGGGATACGCAGTATTTT
CASSRGTSGGSGDTQYF
>.|TRBJ2-2|TRBV7-2|TRBD2
TGTGCCAGCAGCTGGGCGGGGGTAAACACCGGGGAGCTGTTTTTT
CASSWAGVNTGELFF
>.|TRBJ2-5|TRBV4-2|.
TGTGCCAGCAGCCAAGAAAGTCGTGGGGGAGGAGAGACCCAGTACTTC
CASSQESRGGGETQYF
>.|TRBJ1-1|TRBV6-5|.
TGTGCCAGCAGTTACTCGAACACCCAAGCTTTCTTT
CASSYSNTQAFF
>.|TRBJ2-7|TRBV5-6|.
TGTGCCAGCAGCTTGGAGAGGACAGCAGCCTACGAGCAGTACTTC
CASSLERTAAYEQYF
>.|TRBJ1-1|TRBV27|.
TGTGCCAGCAGCCCCATACAGACCTGGACAGAGAACACTGAAGCTTTCTTT
CASSPIQTWTENTEAFF
>once|TRBJ2-1|TRBV21-1|.
TGTGCCAGCAGCAGGCGAACAGGGGTGGATAATGAGCAGTTCTTC
CASSRRTGVDNEQFF
>few|TRBJ2-7|TRBV7-2|TRBD1
TGTGCCAGCAGCTTATCCGGACAGGGGGCGTGGGAGCAGTACTTC
CASSLSGQGAWEQYF
>once|TRBJ2-5|TRBV30|TRBD2
TGTGCCTGGAGTATGGAACTAGCGGGGTCGAAAGAGACCCAGTACTTC
CAWSMELAGSKETQYF